This T cell receptor (beta chain) was identified in a study of T-cell reconstitution after alpha-beta-depleted transplantation in children. Unique molecular identifiers were used to barcode this TCRbeta library. In TCRdb, the PCR reads were re-called with MiXCR into one record per CDR3 protein. The sample includes about 340,000 distinct CDR3 sequences, 15% to 20% of them seen just once. This clonotype was picked up many times. The antigen is not known. General study points: Roughly two months post-transplant, alpha-beta T cells reportedly originated from several hundred graft clones that had expanded. The high TCRbeta diversity at day 60 in some patients came from surviving recipient T cells and thymic progenitors.

Trimming left V 4 bases short and J 7 bases short, with 10 bases between. The CDR3 runs to 12 residues. The TCR sequence derives from a male patient aged 2-15 years who had a stem cell transplant for acute lymphoblastic leukemia, so the T cells may come from the graft donor. V gene TRBV12-3 or TRBV12-4 combines with J gene TRBJ2-5, with D perhaps TRBD2 (5 bases). Sequencing used PBMCs, mostly from graft donor cells, obtained 360 days after TCRalphabeta/CD19-depleted stem cell transplant. CDR3: CASSSNRGTQYF. CDR3 coding DNA: TGTGCCAGCAGTTCCAACCGGGGGACCCAGTACTTC.